Listed below are T cell receptor beta chains from one sample, sequenced in a study of blood T cell repertoires in COVID-19. The data were produced by immunoSEQ multiplex PCR, yet TCRdb's version contains in-frame clones alone and is incomplete. The sample consists of 200,000 to 250,000 clones, more than 70% of them appearing once. Sequences were obtained from peripheral blood. Source of these receptors: a woman aged 30 to 39 with COVID-19, enrolled during active disease. The CDR3 runs from the conserved cysteine through the conserved F or W. A D gene is named only where the DNA matches it firmly. Where a row states a size, it is once, few, many or the class of an expanded clone; other rows omit it.

d_call | j_call | clone_size | v_call | cdr3_nt | cdr3_aa
- | TRBJ2-3 | - | TRBV9 | TGTGCCAGCAGCCCGAACCTTCGACTAGATGGGAAAGATACGCAGTATTTT | CASSPNLRLDGKDTQYF
- | TRBJ2-2 | - | TRBV28 | TGTGCCACACACCCTCAGGGGGGGAACACCGGGGAGCTGTTTTTT | CATHPQGGNTGELFF
- | TRBJ1-5 | - | TRBV19 | TGTGCCAGTAGTATCCTTGGGTTCCAGGGAGGTCAGCCCCAGCATTTT | CASSILGFQGGQPQHF
- | TRBJ1-6 | few | TRBV18 | TGTGCCAGCTCACCGGAGGCCGGGGGGCGCGCTTCACCCCTCCACTTT | CASSPEAGGRASPLHF
- | TRBJ1-2 | - | TRBV6-5 | TGTGCCAGCAGTTACTCGATGGAGAACTATGGCTACACCTTC | CASSYSMENYGYTF
TRBD1 | TRBJ1-2 | - | TRBV27 | TGTGCCAGCAGTTTACTACAGGGGGCCTATGGCTACACCTTC | CASSLLQGAYGYTF
TRBD2 | TRBJ2-3 | - | TRBV11-3 | TGTGCCAGCAGCCCGAGGACTAGCGGGACGAGCACAGATACGCAGTATTTT | CASSPRTSGTSTDTQYF
TRBD1 | TRBJ1-1 | - | TRBV29-1 | TGCAGCGTTGCCGGGACAGGGGGCTCCACTGAAGCTTTCTTT | CSVAGTGGSTEAFF
TRBD1 | TRBJ1-1 | once | TRBV10-2 | TGCGCCAGCAGTGAACAGGGGGCAGAGACTGAAGCTTTCTTT | CASSEQGAETEAFF
- | TRBJ2-1 | once | TRBV24-1 | TGTGCCACCAGTGTTTCACGGTTCAATGAGCAGTTCTTC | CATSVSRFNEQFF
TRBD2 | TRBJ2-7 | once | TRBV28 | TGTGCCAGCTCCCTCCTCTCTTATGGACTAGCTGACGAGCAGTACTTC | CASSLLSYGLADEQYF
TRBD2 | TRBJ2-1 | - | TRBV6-2/TRBV6-3 | TGTGCCAGCAGTTCGGCGGGGGGTATGTACAATGAGCAGTTCTTC | CASSSAGGMYNEQFF
- | TRBJ1-5 | - | TRBV4-1 | TGCGCCAGCCACCAGAGCTGGGAGCATAGCAATCAGCCCCAGCATTTT | CASHQSWEHSNQPQHF
TRBD2 | TRBJ2-5 | - | TRBV11-2 | TGTGCCAGCACCAACTCTGGGCGGGAGGGCCGAGAGACCCAGTACTTC | CASTNSGREGRETQYF
- | TRBJ1-1 | - | TRBV7-8 | TGTGCCAGCAGCCCACGGAGAGTAGCTTACGCTGAAGCTTTCTTT | CASSPRRVAYAEAFF
TRBD1 | TRBJ2-3 | - | TRBV30 | TGTGCCTGTACCGGGACAGGGGTCACAGATACGCAGTATTTT | CACTGTGVTDTQYF
- | TRBJ1-5 | - | TRBV7-2 | TGTGCCAGCAGCTCGGGGTTCAATCAGCCCCAGCATTTT | CASSSGFNQPQHF
- | TRBJ2-5 | - | TRBV7-9 | TGTGCCAGCAGCTTAAGTCCCCGGGAGACCCAGTACTTC | CASSLSPRETQYF
TRBD2 | TRBJ2-3 | - | TRBV3-1/TRBV3-2 | TGTGCCAGCAGCCTCAACTGGAAAGGGACTACCAACACAGATACGCAGTATTTT | CASSLNWKGTTNTDTQYF
- | TRBJ2-4 | - | TRBV7-2 | TGTGCCAGCAGCTTAGATCGGTTAGCCAAAAACATTCAGTACTTC | CASSLDRLAKNIQYF
- | TRBJ1-2 | - | TRBV7-9 | TGTGCCAGCAGCTTAGGCACAGGGAGAGACACCTTC | CASSLGTGRDTF
TRBD2 | TRBJ2-1 | - | TRBV9 | TGTGCCAGCAGCTTCTCGGGGCGGGAGACGAGTGAGCAGTTCTTC | CASSFSGRETSEQFF
TRBD2 | TRBJ2-3 | - | TRBV11-3 | TGTGCCAGCAGCCCGGGGGGGATGGGTAGCACAGATACGCAGTATTTT | CASSPGGMGSTDTQYF
- | TRBJ1-2 | - | TRBV14 | TGTGCCAGCAGCCCAAGATCACCAGTGGAGGTCTACACCTTC | CASSPRSPVEVYTF
- | TRBJ2-7 | - | TRBV11-1 | TGTGCCAGCAGCCCGCGGACAAACGAGCAGTACTTC | CASSPRTNEQYF
- | TRBJ1-2 | - | TRBV27 | TGTGCCAGCAGTTTATCGATACTCGATGGCTACACCTTC | CASSLSILDGYTF
TRBD1 | TRBJ1-5 | - | TRBV12-5 | TGTGCTAGTGGTCCCAACCGGGACAGAAGATATCAGCCCCAGCATTTT | CASGPNRDRRYQPQHF
- | TRBJ1-2 | - | TRBV9 | TGTGCCAGCACCGAGGGCCTCGGCAACTATGGCTACACCTTC | CASTEGLGNYGYTF
- | TRBJ1-2 | - | TRBV6-2/TRBV6-3 | TGTGCCAGCAGTTACGATGTGAGCGGCTACACCTTC | CASSYDVSGYTF
TRBD1 | TRBJ1-3 | - | TRBV4-1 | TGCGCCAGCAGCCAAGAGACAGGGGCTGGAAACACCATATATTTT | CASSQETGAGNTIYF
- | TRBJ1-4 | - | TRBV5-4 | TGTGCCAGCAGCCCGGGGGGACCGGGGGATGAAAAACTGTTTTTT | CASSPGGPGDEKLFF
- | TRBJ1-2 | - | TRBV5-6 | TGTGCCAGCAGCTTGCGAGGGCCCGGTGGCTACACCTTC | CASSLRGPGGYTF
TRBD1 | TRBJ1-2 | - | TRBV19 | TGTGCCAGTAGCCCACCGGGACAGGGTTCTGGCTACACCTTC | CASSPPGQGSGYTF
- | TRBJ2-7 | - | TRBV7-2 | TGTGCCAGAGCTAACTACGAGCAGTACTTC | CARANYEQYF
- | TRBJ2-1 | - | TRBV7-2 | TGTGCCAGCAGCTTAGAGAGCGGTGCCTACAATGAGCAGTTCTTC | CASSLESGAYNEQFF
- | TRBJ2-3 | - | TRBV20-1 | TGCAGTGCTAGAGATGGCCGCGGGCAGTATTTT | CSARDGRGQYF
TRBD2 | TRBJ2-1 | once | TRBV24-1 | TGTGCCACCAGTGAAATGAATAGCGGGAGCTACAATGAGCAGTTCTTC | CATSEMNSGSYNEQFF
- | TRBJ1-4 | - | TRBV5-1 | TGCGCCAGCACCCCCTCCGGTGCAACTAATGAAAAACTGTTTTTT | CASTPSGATNEKLFF
- | TRBJ2-7 | once | TRBV3-1/TRBV3-2 | TGTGCCAGCAGCCTTGCGGACAGAACCTACGAGCAGTACTTC | CASSLADRTYEQYF
- | TRBJ2-1 | - | TRBV5-6 | TGTGCCAGCAGCTTAATGGGGCTAGGGATCTACAATGAGCAGTTCTTC | CASSLMGLGIYNEQFF
- | TRBJ2-1 | - | TRBV12-3/TRBV12-4 | TGTGCCAGCATCCGGGACTTATCTGCTGAGCAGTTCTTC | CASIRDLSAEQFF
TRBD2 | TRBJ2-1 | once | TRBV7-6 | TGTGCCAGCAGCCTTCGGGGGGGGCTCCCACCGAATGAGCAGTTCTTC | CASSLRGGLPPNEQFF
- | TRBJ2-5 | - | TRBV3-1/TRBV3-2 | TGTGCCAGCAGGGCGGGGATTGGGGAGACCCAGTACTTC | CASRAGIGETQYF
TRBD1 | TRBJ1-5 | few | TRBV25-1 | TGTGCCAGCAGCGTACAGGGGGCTGATCAGCCCCAGCATTTT | CASSVQGADQPQHF
TRBD2 | TRBJ2-5 | - | TRBV27 | TGTGCCAGCAGCCTGAACCGGGGGGTGGAGACCCAGTACTTC | CASSLNRGVETQYF
- | TRBJ1-2 | - | TRBV2 | TGTGCCAGCAGGGACGGGAATACCTATGGCGGCTACACCTTC | CASRDGNTYGGYTF